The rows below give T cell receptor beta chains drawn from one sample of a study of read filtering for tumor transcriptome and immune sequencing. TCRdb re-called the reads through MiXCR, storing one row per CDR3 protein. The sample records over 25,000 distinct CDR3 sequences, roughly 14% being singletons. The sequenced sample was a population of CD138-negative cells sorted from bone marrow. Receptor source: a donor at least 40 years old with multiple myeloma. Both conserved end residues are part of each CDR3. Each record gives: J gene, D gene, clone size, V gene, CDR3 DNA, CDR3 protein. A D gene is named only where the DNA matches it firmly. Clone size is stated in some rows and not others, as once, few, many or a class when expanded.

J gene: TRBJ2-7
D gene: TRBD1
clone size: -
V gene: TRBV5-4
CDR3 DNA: TGTGCCAGCAGCGTGGACAGGGGGCCCACCTACGAGCAGTACTTC
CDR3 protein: CASSVDRGPTYEQYF

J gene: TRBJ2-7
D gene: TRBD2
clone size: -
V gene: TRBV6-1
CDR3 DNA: TGTGCCAGCAGAGGCCGGCTAGCGGGAGGCCACCGGCTCGAGCAGTACTTC
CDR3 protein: CASRGRLAGGHRLEQYF

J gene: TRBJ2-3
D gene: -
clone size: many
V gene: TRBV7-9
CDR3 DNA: TGTGCCAGCAGCCCGACCTCTACAAGCACAGATACGCAGTATTTT
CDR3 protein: CASSPTSTSTDTQYF

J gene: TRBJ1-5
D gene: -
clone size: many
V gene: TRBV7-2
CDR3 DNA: TGTGCCAGCAGCTTACGGGGAATTGGGCAGCCCCAGCATTTT
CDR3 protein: CASSLRGIGQPQHF

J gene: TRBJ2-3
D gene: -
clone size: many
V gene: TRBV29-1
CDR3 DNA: TGCAGCGTTGAAGGCGGGAGCACAGATACGCAGTATTTT
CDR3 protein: CSVEGGSTDTQYF

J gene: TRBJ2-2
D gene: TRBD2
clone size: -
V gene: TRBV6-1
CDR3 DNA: TGTGCCAGCAGTGACGGGGGGGACACCGGGGAGCTGTTTTTT
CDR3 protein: CASSDGGDTGELFF

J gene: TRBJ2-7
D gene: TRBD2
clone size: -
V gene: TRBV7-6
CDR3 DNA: TGTGCCAGCAGCTTAGGGACTAGCGGACAGAAGGGATCCTACGAGCAGTACTTC
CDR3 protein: CASSLGTSGQKGSYEQYF

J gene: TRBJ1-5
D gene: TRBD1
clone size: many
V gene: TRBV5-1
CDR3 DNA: TGCGCCAGCAGCTTGGGGACAGGGTTGGGCAATCAGCCCCAGCATTTT
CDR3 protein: CASSLGTGLGNQPQHF

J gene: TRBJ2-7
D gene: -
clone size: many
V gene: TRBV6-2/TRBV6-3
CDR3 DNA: TGTGCCAGCCTCCGGGACGGGGCGTACGAGCAGTACTTC
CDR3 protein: CASLRDGAYEQYF

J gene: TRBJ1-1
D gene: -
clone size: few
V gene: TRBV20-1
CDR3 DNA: TGCAGTCCATCCACCCGGGACAACACTGAGGCTTTCTTT
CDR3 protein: CSPSTRDNTEAFF

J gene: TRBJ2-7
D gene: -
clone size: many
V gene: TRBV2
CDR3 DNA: TGTGCCAGCAAAACCCTGCGGGCCTACGAGCAGTACTTC
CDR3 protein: CASKTLRAYEQYF

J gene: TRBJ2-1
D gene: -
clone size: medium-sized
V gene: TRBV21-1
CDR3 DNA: TGTGCCAGCAGCAAAGCGCTCCTAGCGGGCGACTCCTACAATGAGCAGTTCTTC
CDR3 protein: CASSKALLAGDSYNEQFF

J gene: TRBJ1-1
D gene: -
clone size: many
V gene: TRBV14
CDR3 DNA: TGTGCCAGCAGCCCACAGGCCATATCGGTAGCTTTCTTT
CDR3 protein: CASSPQAISVAFF

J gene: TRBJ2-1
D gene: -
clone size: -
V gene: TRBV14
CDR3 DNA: TGTGCCAGCAGCCAAGCCCCCCCGGTAAAAGGGCAGTTCTTC
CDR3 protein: CASSQAPPVKGQFF

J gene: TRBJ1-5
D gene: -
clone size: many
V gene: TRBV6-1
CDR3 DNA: TGTGCCAGCAGGTATACACTTGGCAATCAGCCCCAGCATTTT
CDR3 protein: CASRYTLGNQPQHF

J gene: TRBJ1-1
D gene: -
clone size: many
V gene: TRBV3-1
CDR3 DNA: TGTGCCAGCAGCCGATCGTGGGGCTTCACTGAAGCTTTCTTT
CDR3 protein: CASSRSWGFTEAFF

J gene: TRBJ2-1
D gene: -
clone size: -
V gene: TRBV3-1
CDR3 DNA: TGTGCCAGCAGCCCGGCGGGCGAGTACGATGAGCGGTTCTTC
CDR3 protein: CASSPAGEYDERFF

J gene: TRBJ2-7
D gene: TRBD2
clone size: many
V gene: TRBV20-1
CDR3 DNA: TGCAGTGCTAGAGATCGAGACCGGGAGGGCCGGTACGAGCAGTACTTC
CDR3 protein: CSARDRDREGRYEQYF

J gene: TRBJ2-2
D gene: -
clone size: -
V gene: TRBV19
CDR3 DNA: TGTGCCAGTTCCTTCCTAAACACCGGGGAGCTGTTTTTT
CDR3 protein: CASSFLNTGELFF

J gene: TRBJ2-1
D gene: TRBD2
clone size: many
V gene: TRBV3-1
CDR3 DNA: TGTGCCAGCAGCCCGGAGGGGCCGGGACTAGCCAGTTTCTACGAGCAGTTCTTC
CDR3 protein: CASSPEGPGLASFYEQFF

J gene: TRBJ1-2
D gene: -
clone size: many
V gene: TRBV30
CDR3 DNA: TGTGCCTGGAGCCGTAACTATGGCTACACCTTC
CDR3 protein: CAWSRNYGYTF

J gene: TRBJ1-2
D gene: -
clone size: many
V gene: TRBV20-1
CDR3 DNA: TGCAGTGCTAGAGCCTTAGGGCCCTATGGCTACACCTTC
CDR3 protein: CSARALGPYGYTF

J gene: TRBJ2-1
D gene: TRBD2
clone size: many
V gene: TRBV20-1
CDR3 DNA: TGCAGTGCTAGAGACGGGACTAAGAATGAGCAGTTCTTC
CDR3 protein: CSARDGTKNEQFF

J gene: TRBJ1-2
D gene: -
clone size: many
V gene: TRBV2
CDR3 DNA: TGTGCCAGCAGTGAAATGGACGGCTTAAACGACGGCTACACCTTC
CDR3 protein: CASSEMDGLNDGYTF